A selection of T cell receptor beta chains follows, all from one sample in a study of T cells after yellow fever vaccination. TCRdb recomputed calls from the 5' RACE reads with MiXCR, one row per CDR3 protein. The sample lists some 340,000 distinct CDR3 sequences; over 3.5% were seen once. The sequencing here drew on PBMCs, taken 5 days after the yellow fever booster vaccination. These TCRs come from a man younger than 35 who received the YFV17D yellow fever vaccine. The CDR3 runs from the conserved cysteine through the conserved F or W. The order of the fields is V gene, J gene, D gene, clone size, CDR3 protein, CDR3 DNA. A D gene is named only where the DNA matches it firmly. Clone size, where shown, is once, few, many, or a class for clones that have expanded.

v_call: TRBV10-1
j_call: TRBJ1-1
d_call: NA
clone_size: NA
cdr3_aa: CASSEAGEGNTEAFF
cdr3_nt: TGCGCCAGCAGTGAGGCCGGGGAAGGGAACACTGAAGCTTTCTTT

v_call: TRBV7-3
j_call: TRBJ2-3
d_call: NA
clone_size: NA
cdr3_aa: CASSFRSSTDTQYF
cdr3_nt: TGTGCCAGCAGCTTCCGATCTAGCACAGATACGCAGTATTTT

v_call: TRBV5-1
j_call: TRBJ2-3
d_call: NA
clone_size: few
cdr3_aa: CASSLSPSDTQYF
cdr3_nt: TGCGCCAGCAGCTTGTCCCCGTCGGATACGCAGTATTTT

v_call: TRBV10-3
j_call: TRBJ2-5
d_call: NA
clone_size: many
cdr3_aa: CAISEWGAERETQYF
cdr3_nt: TGTGCCATCAGTGAGTGGGGGGCGGAACGAGAGACCCAGTACTTC

v_call: TRBV10-3
j_call: TRBJ1-5
d_call: NA
clone_size: few
cdr3_aa: CAISEGSYQPQHF
cdr3_nt: TGTGCCATCAGTGAAGGCAGTTATCAGCCCCAGCATTTT

v_call: TRBV11-2
j_call: TRBJ1-1
d_call: NA
clone_size: few
cdr3_aa: CASSLGRRGFTEAFF
cdr3_nt: TGTGCCAGCAGCTTAGGCCGGCGGGGGTTCACTGAAGCTTTCTTT

v_call: TRBV10-3
j_call: TRBJ1-5
d_call: TRBD1
clone_size: NA
cdr3_aa: CAISESSQIGQGSQPQHF
cdr3_nt: TGTGCCATCAGTGAGTCGAGCCAAATTGGACAGGGATCACAGCCCCAGCATTTT

v_call: TRBV6-2/TRBV6-3
j_call: TRBJ1-1
d_call: NA
clone_size: NA
cdr3_aa: CASTFSEMNTEAFF
cdr3_nt: TGTGCCAGCACCTTTTCCGAGATGAACACTGAAGCTTTCTTT

v_call: TRBV6-1
j_call: TRBJ1-4
d_call: NA
clone_size: few
cdr3_aa: CASSVTGTSGGKLFF
cdr3_nt: TGTGCCAGCAGTGTGACCGGGACGTCCGGAGGAAAACTGTTTTTT

v_call: TRBV5-1
j_call: TRBJ2-3
d_call: NA
clone_size: many
cdr3_aa: CASSPKLTDTQYF
cdr3_nt: TGCGCCAGCAGCCCCAAATTAACAGATACGCAGTATTTT

v_call: TRBV3-1
j_call: TRBJ1-1
d_call: NA
clone_size: few
cdr3_aa: CASSQEAGLVTEAFF
cdr3_nt: TGTGCCAGCAGCCAAGAAGCGGGCTTGGTCACTGAAGCTTTCTTT